These T cell receptor beta chains were read from a single sample in a study of blood T cell repertoires in COVID-19. Clones were read by immunoSEQ multiplex PCR, and TCRdb kept only the in-frame ones, dropping some. The sample lists tens of thousands of clones, around 68% seen once, with about 8.8% in the top ten. Sample: peripheral blood. These receptors came from a woman aged 65 to 85 with acute or convalescent COVID-19. Both conserved end residues are part of each CDR3. The D gene is left open where the match is weak. Where a row states a size, it is once, few, many or the class of an expanded clone; other rows omit it.

v_call: TRBV10-3
clone_size: few
j_call: TRBJ2-3
d_call: TRBD2
cdr3_aa: CAISVDSGRAIMRTDTQYF
cdr3_nt: TGTGCCATCAGCGTCGATAGCGGGAGGGCTATAATGCGCACAGATACGCAGTATTTT

v_call: TRBV7-9
clone_size: -
j_call: TRBJ1-6
d_call: TRBD1
cdr3_aa: CASSRDRDNSPLHF
cdr3_nt: TGTGCCAGCAGCCGGGACAGAGATAATTCACCCCTCCACTTT

v_call: TRBV14
clone_size: -
j_call: TRBJ1-3
d_call: -
cdr3_aa: CASSQGATSGNTIYF
cdr3_nt: TGTGCCAGCAGCCAAGGGGCAACCTCTGGAAACACCATATATTTT

v_call: TRBV12-3/TRBV12-4
clone_size: -
j_call: TRBJ1-2
d_call: TRBD1
cdr3_aa: CASRGTGPGYTF
cdr3_nt: TGTGCCAGCAGGGGGACAGGTCCTGGCTACACCTTC

v_call: TRBV5-8
clone_size: -
j_call: TRBJ2-1
d_call: TRBD1
cdr3_aa: CASSLTGGSYNEQFF
cdr3_nt: TGTGCCAGCAGCTTGACAGGGGGGTCCTACAATGAGCAGTTCTTC

v_call: TRBV12-3/TRBV12-4
clone_size: -
j_call: TRBJ2-1
d_call: -
cdr3_aa: CASSLHGENEQFF
cdr3_nt: TGTGCCAGCAGTTTACACGGTGAGAATGAGCAGTTCTTC

v_call: TRBV25-1
clone_size: -
j_call: TRBJ1-5
d_call: -
cdr3_aa: CASSELRVGQPQHF
cdr3_nt: TGTGCCAGCAGTGAATTGCGGGTAGGACAGCCCCAGCATTTT

v_call: TRBV10-3
clone_size: -
j_call: TRBJ1-5
d_call: TRBD1
cdr3_aa: CAISRTGTGSNQPQHF
cdr3_nt: TGTGCCATCAGTAGAACCGGGACAGGGAGCAATCAGCCCCAGCATTTT

v_call: TRBV2
clone_size: -
j_call: TRBJ1-2
d_call: TRBD1
cdr3_aa: CASSRTGDYGYTF
cdr3_nt: TGTGCCAGCAGTCGGACAGGGGACTATGGCTACACCTTC

v_call: TRBV5-4
clone_size: once
j_call: TRBJ2-1
d_call: TRBD2
cdr3_aa: CASSPDWGGNEQFF
cdr3_nt: TGTGCCAGCAGCCCGGACTGGGGGGGCAATGAGCAGTTCTTC

v_call: TRBV6-5
clone_size: few
j_call: TRBJ2-1
d_call: TRBD2
cdr3_aa: CASSRSGAGLNEQFF
cdr3_nt: TGTGCCAGCAGCCGTAGCGGGGCCGGTTTAAATGAGCAGTTCTTC

v_call: TRBV7-9
clone_size: -
j_call: TRBJ1-3
d_call: -
cdr3_aa: CASSLEGTIYF
cdr3_nt: TGTGCTAGCAGCTTAGAGGGGACCATATATTTT

v_call: TRBV19
clone_size: few
j_call: TRBJ2-1
d_call: TRBD2
cdr3_aa: CASTEGRVYNEQFF
cdr3_nt: TGTGCCAGTACGGAGGGGAGGGTCTACAATGAGCAGTTCTTC

v_call: TRBV2
clone_size: few
j_call: TRBJ1-1
d_call: TRBD1
cdr3_aa: CASSLTGLTEAFF
cdr3_nt: TGTGCCAGCAGCTTGACAGGGCTCACTGAAGCTTTCTTT

v_call: TRBV4-1
clone_size: -
j_call: TRBJ2-1
d_call: TRBD2
cdr3_aa: CASSQDLAGGWNEQFF
cdr3_nt: TGCGCCAGCAGCCAAGACCTAGCGGGGGGTTGGAATGAGCAGTTCTTC

v_call: TRBV6-1
clone_size: once
j_call: TRBJ1-6
d_call: -
cdr3_aa: CASSEDEGNNSPLHF
cdr3_nt: TGTGCCAGCAGTGAAGATGAGGGAAATAATTCACCCCTCCACTTT

v_call: TRBV5-1
clone_size: -
j_call: TRBJ1-5
d_call: TRBD1
cdr3_aa: CASSPGTGMNQPQHF
cdr3_nt: TGCGCCAGCAGCCCGGGGACAGGGATGAATCAGCCCCAGCATTTT

v_call: TRBV10-2
clone_size: -
j_call: TRBJ2-2
d_call: -
cdr3_aa: CASSEDFPGMRPSDTGELFF
cdr3_nt: TGCGCCAGCAGTGAGGACTTTCCGGGGATGCGCCCCTCCGACACCGGGGAGCTGTTTTTT

v_call: TRBV19
clone_size: -
j_call: TRBJ2-3
d_call: -
cdr3_aa: CASSEGPTDTQYF
cdr3_nt: TGTGCCAGTAGTGAGGGCCCCACAGATACGCAGTATTTT

v_call: TRBV10-3
clone_size: -
j_call: TRBJ2-7
d_call: -
cdr3_aa: CAISESLVGTNSYEQYF
cdr3_nt: TGTGCCATCAGTGAGTCGCTGGTAGGGACAAACTCCTACGAGCAGTACTTC

v_call: TRBV6-5
clone_size: -
j_call: TRBJ2-2
d_call: TRBD1
cdr3_aa: CASSYAGTGDIGELFF
cdr3_nt: TGTGCCAGCAGTTACGCCGGGACAGGGGATATCGGGGAGCTGTTTTTT

v_call: TRBV7-3
clone_size: -
j_call: TRBJ2-1
d_call: -
cdr3_aa: CASSLTEGGRGYNEQFF
cdr3_nt: TGTGCCAGCAGCTTAACGGAGGGGGGGCGTGGTTACAATGAGCAGTTCTTC

v_call: TRBV5-1
clone_size: -
j_call: TRBJ2-7
d_call: TRBD2
cdr3_aa: CASSTTAGGTEQYF
cdr3_nt: TGCGCCAGCAGCACCACAGCGGGGGGGACCGAGCAGTACTTC

v_call: TRBV18
clone_size: -
j_call: TRBJ1-6
d_call: -
cdr3_aa: CASSPLPRRNSPLHF
cdr3_nt: TGTGCCAGCTCACCTCTCCCGCGGAGAAATTCACCCCTCCACTTT

v_call: TRBV3-1/TRBV3-2
clone_size: -
j_call: TRBJ2-1
d_call: TRBD2
cdr3_aa: CASSQGLLGLAGVYNEQFF
cdr3_nt: TGTGCCAGCAGCCAAGGCTTATTAGGACTAGCGGGCGTCTACAATGAGCAGTTCTTC

v_call: TRBV10-3
clone_size: -
j_call: TRBJ2-7
d_call: -
cdr3_aa: CAISDSVTYEQYF
cdr3_nt: TGTGCCATCAGTGACAGTGTGACCTACGAGCAGTACTTC

v_call: TRBV5-8
clone_size: -
j_call: TRBJ2-6
d_call: -
cdr3_aa: CASRTGANVLTF
cdr3_nt: TGTGCCAGCCGTACTGGGGCCAACGTCCTGACTTTC

v_call: TRBV6-5
clone_size: -
j_call: TRBJ2-3
d_call: TRBD1
cdr3_aa: CASSPGQGSTDTQYF
cdr3_nt: TGTGCCAGCAGCCCCGGACAGGGAAGCACAGATACGCAGTATTTT

v_call: TRBV7-2
clone_size: -
j_call: TRBJ1-2
d_call: TRBD1
cdr3_aa: CASRVGDRNWYGYTF
cdr3_nt: TGTGCCAGCAGGGTGGGGGACAGAAATTGGTATGGCTACACCTTC

v_call: TRBV6-5
clone_size: few
j_call: TRBJ2-7
d_call: -
cdr3_aa: CASRLTRGAYEQYF
cdr3_nt: TGTGCCAGCAGGCTGACTAGAGGGGCCTACGAGCAGTACTTC

v_call: TRBV5-1
clone_size: -
j_call: TRBJ2-1
d_call: TRBD2
cdr3_aa: CASSLEAGVSYNEQFF
cdr3_nt: TGCGCCAGCAGCTTGGAAGCGGGAGTCTCCTACAATGAGCAGTTCTTC

v_call: TRBV19
clone_size: few
j_call: TRBJ2-7
d_call: -
cdr3_aa: CASSRNRGGFYEQYF
cdr3_nt: TGTGCCAGTAGTCGCAACAGGGGGGGTTTTTACGAGCAGTACTTC

v_call: TRBV7-8
clone_size: -
j_call: TRBJ2-3
d_call: -
cdr3_aa: CASSLSEVLDTQYF
cdr3_nt: TGTGCCAGCAGCTTGTCGGAGGTGTTAGATACGCAGTATTTT

v_call: TRBV30
clone_size: few
j_call: TRBJ2-2
d_call: TRBD2
cdr3_aa: CAWIFAGGHLTGELFF
cdr3_nt: TGTGCCTGGATTTTCGCGGGGGGTCACCTCACCGGGGAGCTGTTTTTT

v_call: TRBV28
clone_size: few
j_call: TRBJ1-5
d_call: TRBD1
cdr3_aa: CASSSGTALDQPQHF
cdr3_nt: TGTGCCAGCAGTTCAGGGACAGCTTTAGATCAGCCCCAGCATTTT

v_call: TRBV4-3
clone_size: few
j_call: TRBJ2-1
d_call: TRBD2
cdr3_aa: CASSQDYGAGYNEQFF
cdr3_nt: TGCGCCAGCAGCCAAGATTATGGAGCGGGATACAATGAGCAGTTCTTC

v_call: TRBV5-6
clone_size: -
j_call: TRBJ2-3
d_call: -
cdr3_aa: CASTLRGGANTQYF
cdr3_nt: TGTGCCAGCACCCTCCGTGGCGGTGCGAATACGCAGTATTTT

v_call: TRBV7-8
clone_size: -
j_call: TRBJ1-1
d_call: TRBD1
cdr3_aa: CASSSGANRGAEAFF
cdr3_nt: TGTGCCAGCAGTTCGGGAGCAAACAGGGGTGCTGAAGCTTTCTTT

v_call: TRBV12-3/TRBV12-4
clone_size: -
j_call: TRBJ1-1
d_call: -
cdr3_aa: CASSGNRYTEAFF
cdr3_nt: TGTGCCAGCAGTGGGAACAGGTATACTGAAGCTTTCTTT

v_call: TRBV6-5
clone_size: -
j_call: TRBJ2-1
d_call: TRBD1
cdr3_aa: CASSYGTDNNEQFF
cdr3_nt: TGTGCCAGCAGTTACGGGACAGATAACAATGAGCAGTTCTTC

v_call: TRBV5-1
clone_size: -
j_call: TRBJ2-5
d_call: -
cdr3_aa: CASSLSGNYQETQYF
cdr3_nt: TGCGCCAGCAGCTTGTCAGGGAATTACCAAGAGACCCAGTACTTC

v_call: TRBV5-1
clone_size: once
j_call: TRBJ2-1
d_call: -
cdr3_aa: CASSLGQDYNEQFF
cdr3_nt: TGCGCCAGCAGCTTGGGACAGGACTACAATGAGCAGTTCTTC

v_call: TRBV19
clone_size: -
j_call: TRBJ2-6
d_call: TRBD1
cdr3_aa: CASRTTGAGANVLTF
cdr3_nt: TGTGCCAGTAGAACTACAGGGGCCGGGGCCAACGTCCTGACTTTC

v_call: TRBV20-1
clone_size: -
j_call: TRBJ2-7
d_call: TRBD2
cdr3_aa: CSASGGYEQYF
cdr3_nt: TGCAGTGCTAGCGGGGGGTACGAGCAGTACTTC

v_call: TRBV3-1/TRBV3-2
clone_size: -
j_call: TRBJ2-5
d_call: TRBD1
cdr3_aa: CASSPGGDRSYQETQYF
cdr3_nt: TGTGCCAGCAGCCCGGGTGGGGACAGGTCCTACCAAGAGACCCAGTACTTC

v_call: TRBV7-6
clone_size: -
j_call: TRBJ1-6
d_call: -
cdr3_aa: CASSSSYGAPLHF
cdr3_nt: TGTGCCAGCAGTTCCTCGTACGGGGCACCCCTCCACTTT